The clone carrying this T cell receptor beta chain was recorded at least ten times. cDNA molecules carried unique molecular identifiers, and template switching added a universal primer site. From the 5' RACE reads, TCRdb called clonotypes with MiXCR, one entry per CDR3 protein. The sample records around 650,000 distinct CDR3 sequences, just over 7% being singletons. The entry originates in a study of identical twins. Healthy Caucasian donors formed the entire cohort. These data also featured in a second study, about yellow fever vaccine responses in identical twins.

Sequenced input: PBMCs. The source is a woman aged 18-30 years in good health.

DNA of the CDR3: TGTGCCAGCAGAAGGGACAGGGGGCGGACTGAAGCTTTCTTT. It codes for CASRRDRGRTEAFF. The chain combines TRBV6-1 with TRBJ1-1; 12 nucleotides line up with TRBD1. Trimming took 6 bases from V and 5 from J; bases not matched to a gene: 4. The CDR3 is 14 amino acids. CDR1 and CDR2 from the germline V gene are MNHNS and SASEGT.